Described below is a single T cell receptor (beta chain) sequence and its context. Its antigen is currently unknown. Per germline, CDR1 MGHRA and CDR2 YSYEKL. The V and J ends lost 3 bases and 6 bases, in that order; junction bases with no gene match: 7. This CDR3 comprises 15 residues. This sample was included in a study of T cells in narcolepsy. Study-level points and caveats: Healthy controls reportedly lacked the autoreactive clonotypes serially found in patients' blood. Autoreactive HCRT-specific and TRIB2-specific clonotypes were marked in same-patient CSF-versus-blood CD4+ comparisons.

Profiling relied on immunoSEQ multiplex PCR, and the TCRdb table lists in-frame clones only, not all of them. The data show fewer than 30,000 clones, more than 75% seen once. The specimen was CD45RA- memory CD4+ T cells from PBMCs. The sequence was collected from a human donor with narcolepsy. The chain has TRBV4-1 and TRBJ1-4; 7 positions agree with TRBD1. CDR3 sequence (DNA): TGCGCCAGCAGCCAGGAGACAGGGCAGGATGAAAAACTGTTTTTT. Encoded protein: CASSQETGQDEKLFF.